The 31 T cell receptor beta chains in this list originate from one sample, sequenced in a study of T cell clusters in autoimmune cytopenias. TRB was amplified from approximately 250 ng of peripheral blood genomic DNA per sample. TRB was amplified by touch-down multiplex PCR, primer pools A and B combined. Using the multiplex PCR reads, TCRdb records one entry per CDR3 protein without DNA. The table lists about 8,200 distinct CDR3 sequences. Sequenced input: peripheral blood. Every receptor here comes from a human donor with an autoimmune cytopenia or autoimmune hepatitis (not recorded which).

This clonotype is labeled medium-sized based on frequency. This chain connects TRBV27 to TRBJ1-6; with no DNA, the TCRdb D assignment of TRBD1 cannot be verified. From germline, CDR1 is MNHEY and CDR2 SMNVEV (reference sequence). The CDR3 contains 14 residues. CDR3 amino acids: CASSFGTDNSPLHF.

The rearrangement uses TRBV6-2 or TRBV6-3 and TRBJ2-1; TCRdb indicates TRBD2, and absent DNA this call remains unverified. The germline gives CDR1 MNHEY, CDR2 SVGEGT. This CDR3 contains 17 residues. CDR3 sequence: CASSYTSGSSSYNEQFF.

This clonotype is identified as medium-sized from frequency. This chain links TRBV6-1 with TRBJ2-7; TCRdb's assignment of TRBD2 cannot be checked, as there is no DNA. CDR3 length equals 14 residues. Germline loops: CDR1 MNHNS, CDR2 SASEGT. This CDR3 is CASSERSGIGEQYF.

The gene calls are TRBV5-6 and TRBJ2-2; checking the TCRdb D call of TRBD2 is not possible without DNA. The CDR3 has 17 amino acids. Germline CDR1 is SGHDT and CDR2 is YYEEEE. The CDR3 sequence: CASTRRSGRPNTGELFF.

According to its frequency, this clonotype is medium-sized. The V and J genes are TRBV18 and TRBJ2-1; TCRdb indicates TRBD2, and absent DNA this call remains unverified. The CDR3 consists of 16 residues. Germline-derived CDR1 and CDR2 are KGHSH and LQKENI. The CDR3 region is CASSPPLAGAYNEQFF. Combining the CDR3 with reference TRBV18 and TRBJ2-1 gives the whole variable domain NAGVMQNPRHLVRRRGQEARLRCSPMKGHSHVYWYRQLPEEGLKFMVYLQKENIIDESGMPKERFSAEFPKEGPSILRIQQVVRGDSAAYFCASSPPLAGAYNEQFFGPGTRLTVL.

This clonotype is medium-sized by frequency. The chain employs TRBV5-5 and TRBJ2-7. From germline, CDR1 is SGHKS and CDR2 YYEKEE (reference sequence). There are 15 residues in the CDR3. CDR3 residues: CASSFMMTGAHEQYF.

The V gene is TRBV19, the J gene TRBJ2-5; with no DNA, the TCRdb D assignment of TRBD1 cannot be verified. CDR1 and CDR2 from the germline V gene are LNHDA and SQIVND (reference sequence). The CDR3 is made up of 14 amino acids. Here the CDR3 reads CASSIGRGQETQYF.

This clonotype ranks as large in terms of frequency. This chain links TRBV27 with TRBJ2-7; TCRdb selects TRBD1, and the lack of DNA leaves this call unchecked. The germline V gene has CDR1 MNHEY and CDR2 SMNVEV (reference sequence). The length of the CDR3 is 13 residues. The CDR3 loop reads CASTHSGVYEQYF.

This chain connects TRBV20-1 to TRBJ2-3; TCRdb selects TRBD1, and the lack of DNA leaves this call unchecked. The CDR3 contains 13 residues. Germline V lookup: CDR1 DFQATT, CDR2 SNEGSKA (reference sequence). The chain's CDR3 is CSERGRGTDTQYF.

Judged by frequency, this clonotype is medium-sized. The V call is TRBV29-1, the J call TRBJ2-1; lacking DNA, the TRBD1 call made by TCRdb goes unchecked. Germline values: CDR1 SQVTM, CDR2 ANQGSEA. The CDR3 has 15 amino acids. CDR3: CSVTRDTDSYNEQFF.

The rearrangement uses TRBV12-3 or TRBV12-4 and TRBJ1-2. This CDR3 comprises 12 residues. CDR3 loop: CASTLGPRSYTF.

The rearrangement joins TRBV19 to TRBJ2-7; TCRdb calls TRBD1, which cannot be checked without DNA. The CDR3 extends over 12 amino acids. Germline V gene data show CDR1 as LNHDA and CDR2 as SQIVND (reference sequence). This CDR3 reads CASSPRTQEQYF.

The chain's CDR3 is CASFQPGQGTNEQFF. The chain uses TRBV27 and TRBJ2-1; with no DNA, the TCRdb D assignment of TRBD1 cannot be verified. CDR1 is MNHEY, CDR2 SMNVEV, per germline (reference sequence). The CDR3 consists of 15 residues.

The V call is TRBV19, the J call TRBJ1-5. There are 16 residues in the CDR3. CDR1 and CDR2 (germline): LNHDA, SQIVND (reference sequence). CDR3 residues: CASSLIRILHNQPQHF.

The chain has TRBV27 and TRBJ1-4; without DNA, the TCRdb call of TRBD1 cannot be checked. CDR1 is MNHEY, CDR2 SMNVEV, per germline (reference sequence). The CDR3 runs to 17 residues. The CDR3 loop reads CASSLISQGAANEKLFF.

This chain uses TRBV18 with TRBJ1-3; TCRdb's D call of TRBD1 is untestable without DNA. The CDR3 consists of 14 residues. The germline V gene encodes CDR1 KGHSH and CDR2 LQKENI. CDR3 sequence: CASSEDGQGNTIYF.

The genes are TRBV5-5 and TRBJ2-7. The CDR3 totals 13 residues. Per germline, CDR1 SGHKS and CDR2 YYEKEE (reference sequence). CDR3 sequence reads: CASSLGPNYEQYF.

The chain couples TRBV19 to TRBJ1-2; TCRdb reports TRBD1, a call that lacks DNA to check it against. This CDR3 is 14 amino acids long. Germline V CDR1 and CDR2: LNHDA, SQIVND (reference sequence). The CDR3 spells CASSPGQGRRGYTF.

This chain links TRBV27 with TRBJ1-2. Germline CDR1 MNHEY, CDR2 SMNVEV (reference sequence). The CDR3 is 11 residues long. CDR3 sequence: CASSFSYGYTF.

The chain is built from TRBV19 and TRBJ2-7. In germline, CDR1 is LNHDA, CDR2 SQIVND (reference sequence). The CDR3 is made up of 15 amino acids. CDR3 sequence reads: CASSIRHWGTYEQYF. Using reference TRBV19 and TRBJ2-7 for the parts outside the CDR3, the full variable domain is DGGITQSPKYLFRKEGQNVTLSCEQNLNHDAMYWYRQDPGQGLRLIYYSQIVNDFQKGDIAEGYSVSREKKESFPLTVTSAQKNPTAFYLCASSIRHWGTYEQYFGPGTRLTVT.

The J gene is TRBJ1-4, the V gene TRBV6-5; lacking DNA, the TRBD1 call made by TCRdb goes unchecked. Germline V gives CDR1 MNHEY, CDR2 SVGAGI. This CDR3 contains 14 residues. The CDR3 sequence: CASEGVATNEKLFF.

The chain uses TRBV5-4 and TRBJ2-7. Looked up from germline, CDR1 is SGHNT and CDR2 is YYREEE (reference sequence). The CDR3 runs to 12 residues. The chain's CDR3 is CASSDSGYEQYF.

The chain combines TRBV19 with TRBJ2-3; TCRdb picks TRBD2, but there is no DNA to check that call. CDR1 is LNHDA, CDR2 SQIVND, per germline (reference sequence). The CDR3 consists of 16 residues. The CDR3 sequence: CASSTRTSGRGDTQYF.

This chain links TRBV5-6 with TRBJ2-3; TCRdb reports TRBD2, a call that lacks DNA to check it against. CDR3 length: 16 amino acids. CDR1 and CDR2 from the germline V gene are SGHDT and YYEEEE. CDR3 sequence reads: CASSTSGRGSTDTQYF.

J is TRBJ2-7 and V is TRBV5-5; the TCRdb D gene call, TRBD1, has no DNA to confirm it. CDR1 and CDR2 from the germline V gene are SGHKS and YYEKEE (reference sequence). The length of the CDR3 is 14 residues. The CDR3 loop is CASRFWGGGYEQYF.

This clonotype is classed as medium-sized (0.01 to 0.1%) by frequency. V is TRBV18 and J is TRBJ2-2. Germline-derived CDR1 and CDR2 are KGHSH and LQKENI. The CDR3 runs 16 residues. The CDR3 here is CASSPGSAGITGELFF.

This chain joins TRBV5-4 and TRBJ2-4; the TRBD1 assignment by TCRdb is unverifiable without DNA. CDR1 is SGHNT and CDR2 is YYREEE in the germline V gene (reference sequence). CDR3 length equals 17 residues. The CDR3 reads CASSPGQGASLVNIQYF.

J is TRBJ2-7 and V is TRBV6-1; the D gene TCRdb calls, TRBD2, cannot be checked with no DNA. Germline V gives CDR1 MNHNS, CDR2 SASEGT. This CDR3 is 15 amino acids long. This CDR3 is CASSVREGVLYEQYF.

The chain recombines TRBV6-5 with TRBJ2-7; TCRdb designates TRBD1, a call that cannot be tested without DNA. The CDR3 has 12 residues. Germline V CDR1 and CDR2: MNHEY, SVGAGI. This CDR3 is CAISVGQGEQYF.

The J gene is TRBJ2-1, the V gene TRBV12-3 or TRBV12-4; with no DNA, the TCRdb D assignment of TRBD1 cannot be verified. There are 15 residues in the CDR3. The CDR3 here is CASGPRGATYNEQFF.

The chain has TRBV20-1 and TRBJ2-5; TCRdb picks TRBD1, but there is no DNA to check that call. CDR1 DFQATT and CDR2 SNEGSKA come from the germline V gene (reference sequence). This CDR3 has 12 residues. The CDR3 region is CSASGGVETQYF.